This TCR beta chain comes out of a study of blood T cell repertoires in COVID-19. Libraries were prepared by immunoSEQ multiplex PCR; TCRdb keeps only in-frame clonotypes and omits some of them. The sample includes about 47,000 clones, nearly 90% of them seen just once. There are 15 residues in the CDR3. V was cut by 6 bases and J by 4 bases, with 19 bases left in between. CDR1 SGHDT and CDR2 YYEEEE come from the germline V gene. This chain links TRBV5-6 with TRBJ1-2, with D possibly matching TRBD1 (6 bases). Sequenced input: peripheral blood. This receptor was taken from a man in his forties or fifties with active COVID-19. For the CDR3, the DNA is TGTGCCAGCAAGGGGGAACGAGACTATTCCTATGGCTACACCTTC. This translates into CASKGERDYSYGYTF.